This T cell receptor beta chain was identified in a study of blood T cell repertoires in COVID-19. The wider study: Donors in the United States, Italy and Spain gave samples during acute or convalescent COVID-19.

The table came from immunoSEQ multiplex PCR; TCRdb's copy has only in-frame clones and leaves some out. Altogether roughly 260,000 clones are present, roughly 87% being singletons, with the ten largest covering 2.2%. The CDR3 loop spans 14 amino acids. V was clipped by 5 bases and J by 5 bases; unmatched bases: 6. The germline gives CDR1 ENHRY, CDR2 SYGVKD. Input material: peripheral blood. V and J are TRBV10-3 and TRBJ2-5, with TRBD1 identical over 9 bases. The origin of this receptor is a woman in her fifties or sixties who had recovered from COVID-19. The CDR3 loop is CAISPGTGQETQYF. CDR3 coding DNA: TGTGCCATCAGTCCCGGGACAGGGCAGGAGACCCAGTACTTC.